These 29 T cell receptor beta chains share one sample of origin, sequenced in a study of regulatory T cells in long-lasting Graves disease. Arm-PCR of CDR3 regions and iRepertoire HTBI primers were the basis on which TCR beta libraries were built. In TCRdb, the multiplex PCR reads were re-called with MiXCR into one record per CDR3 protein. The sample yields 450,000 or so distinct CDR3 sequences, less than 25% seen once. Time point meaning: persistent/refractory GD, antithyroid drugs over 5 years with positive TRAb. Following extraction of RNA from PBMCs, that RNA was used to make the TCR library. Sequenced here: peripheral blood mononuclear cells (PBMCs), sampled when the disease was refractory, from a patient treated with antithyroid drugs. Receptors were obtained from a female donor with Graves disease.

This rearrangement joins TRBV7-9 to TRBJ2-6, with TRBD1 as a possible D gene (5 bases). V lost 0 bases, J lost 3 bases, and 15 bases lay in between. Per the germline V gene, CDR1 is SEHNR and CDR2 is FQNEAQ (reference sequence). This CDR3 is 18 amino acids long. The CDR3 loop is CASSLATSSGHGANVLTF. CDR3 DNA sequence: TGTGCCAGCAGCTTAGCCACCAGTTCCGGACATGGGGCCAACGTCCTGACTTTC. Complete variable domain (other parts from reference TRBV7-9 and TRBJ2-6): DTGVSQNPRHKITKRGQNVTFRCDPISEHNRLYWYRQTLGQGPEFLTYFQNEAQLEKSRLLSDRFSAERPKGSFSTLEIQRTEQGDSAMYLCASSLATSSGHGANVLTFGAGSRLTVL.

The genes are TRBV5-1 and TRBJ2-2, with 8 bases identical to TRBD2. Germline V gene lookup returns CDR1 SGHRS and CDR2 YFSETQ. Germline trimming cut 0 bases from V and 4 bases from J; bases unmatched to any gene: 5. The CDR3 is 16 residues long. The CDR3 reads CASSLEREFGTGELFF. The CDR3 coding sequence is TGCGCCAGCAGCTTGGAGCGGGAGTTCGGCACCGGGGAGCTGTTTTTT.

The CDR3 sequence: CASSPQKRAGYEQYF. The DNA of the CDR3 is TGTGCCAGCAGCCCCCAGAAGAGGGCGGGCTACGAGCAGTACTTC. The J gene is TRBJ2-7, the V gene TRBV11-2; D may be TRBD2 (5 bases). V was clipped by 5 bases and J by 3 bases, with 17 bases between them. The germline gives CDR1 SGHAT, CDR2 FQNNGV. This CDR3 has 15 residues.

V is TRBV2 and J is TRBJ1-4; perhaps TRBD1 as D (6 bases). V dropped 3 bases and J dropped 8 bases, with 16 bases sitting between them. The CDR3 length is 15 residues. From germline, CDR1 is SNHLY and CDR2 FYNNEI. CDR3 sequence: CASSEMGQGGEKLFF. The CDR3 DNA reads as TGTGCCAGCAGTGAGATGGGACAAGGCGGCGAAAAACTGTTTTTT.

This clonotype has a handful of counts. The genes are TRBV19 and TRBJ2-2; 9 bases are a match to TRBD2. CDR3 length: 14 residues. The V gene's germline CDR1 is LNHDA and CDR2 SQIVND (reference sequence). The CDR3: CASRREGRTGELFF. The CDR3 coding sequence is TGTGCATCACGGCGGGAGGGACGCACCGGGGAGCTGTTTTTT.

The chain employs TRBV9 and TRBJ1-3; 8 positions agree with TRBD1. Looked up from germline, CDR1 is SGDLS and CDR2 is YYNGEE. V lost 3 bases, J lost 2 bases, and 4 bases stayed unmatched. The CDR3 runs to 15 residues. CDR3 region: CASSGGQAAGNTIYF. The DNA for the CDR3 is TGTGCCAGCAGCGGGGGACAGGCGGCTGGAAACACCATATATTTT. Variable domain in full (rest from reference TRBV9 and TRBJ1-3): DSGVTQTPKHLITATGQRVTLRCSPRSGDLSVYWYQQSLDQGLQFLIQYYNGEERAKGNILERFSAQQFPDLHSELNLSSLELGDSALYFCASSGGQAAGNTIYFGEGSWLTVV.

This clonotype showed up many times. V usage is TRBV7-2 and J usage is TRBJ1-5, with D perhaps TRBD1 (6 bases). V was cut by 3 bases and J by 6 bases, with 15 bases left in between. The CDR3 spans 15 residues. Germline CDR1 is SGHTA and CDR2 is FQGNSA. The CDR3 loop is CASSFGRNRAQPQHF. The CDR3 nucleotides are TGTGCCAGCAGCTTCGGAAGGAACAGGGCTCAGCCCCAGCATTTT.

The CDR3 DNA reads as TGTGCCAGCAGCCCCCACGGTGCCGTATGGGCCAAAAACATTCAGTACTTC. Residues: CASSPHGAVWAKNIQYF. This chain uses TRBV6-1 with TRBJ2-4; D is ambiguous. Germline V lookup: CDR1 MNHNS, CDR2 SASEGT. The CDR3 totals 17 residues. Trimming removed 6 bases from V and 1 base from J, with 19 bases in between.

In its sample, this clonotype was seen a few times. DNA of the CDR3: TGCAGTGCTAGAGATTCGTCGAACCTAGCGGGGTACCAAGAGACCCAGTACTTC. Protein: CSARDSSNLAGYQETQYF. The V call is TRBV20-1, the J call TRBJ2-5, with 9 bases lining up with TRBD2. V lost 0 bases and J lost 0; bases outside the gene matches: 11. Germline V gene sequence: CDR1 DFQATT, CDR2 SNEGSKA (reference sequence). The CDR3 totals 18 residues.

CDR3 sequence (DNA): TGTGCCACCAGCATGGGGACCCCTAACCCGGACCTCTACGAGCAGTACTTC. Translating it yields CATSMGTPNPDLYEQYF. The chain recombines TRBV15 with TRBJ2-7; D assignment may be TRBD1 or TRBD2 (5 bases each). Trimming pared 4 bases from V and 3 bases from J, leaving 22 bases between. Germline CDR1 LNHNV, CDR2 YYDKDF (reference sequence). This CDR3 is 17 amino acids long. The variable domain in full, with the rest retrieved from reference TRBV15 and TRBJ2-7, is DAMVIQNPRYQVTQFGKPVTLSCSQTLNHNVMYWYQQKSSQAPKLLFHYYDKDFNNEADTPDNFQSRRPNTSFCFLDIRSPGLGDTAMYLCATSMGTPNPDLYEQYFGPGTRLTVT.

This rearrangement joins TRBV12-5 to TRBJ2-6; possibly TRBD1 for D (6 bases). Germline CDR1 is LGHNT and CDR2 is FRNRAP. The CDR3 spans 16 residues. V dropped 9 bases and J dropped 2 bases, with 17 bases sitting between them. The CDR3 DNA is TGTGCTAGCGGACTTCAAGAGGGGGCTGGGGCCAACGTCCTGACTTTC. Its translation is CASGLQEGAGANVLTF.

CDR3 sequence reads: CSAWTGRSEQYF. DNA for the CDR3: TGCAGCGCCTGGACAGGGAGGTCCGAGCAGTACTTC. The V and J genes are TRBV29-1 and TRBJ2-7, with TRBD1 matching 8 bases. V was clipped by 7 bases and J by 6 bases; unmatched bases: 8. Germline assignment: CDR1 SQVTM and CDR2 ANQGSEA. The CDR3 sequence is 12 residues long.

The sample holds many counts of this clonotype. CDR3 DNA: TGTGCCAGCACCAGGGGGTACAGGGGGCTGGCTGGGGCCAACGTCCTGACTTTC. This translates into CASTRGYRGLAGANVLTF. The genes are TRBV5-8 and TRBJ2-6; TRBD1 aligns across 9 bases. V lost 6 bases to trimming and J lost 2 bases; unmatched junction nucleotides: 12. Germline loops: CDR1 SGHTS, CDR2 YDEGEE. The CDR3 spans 18 residues.

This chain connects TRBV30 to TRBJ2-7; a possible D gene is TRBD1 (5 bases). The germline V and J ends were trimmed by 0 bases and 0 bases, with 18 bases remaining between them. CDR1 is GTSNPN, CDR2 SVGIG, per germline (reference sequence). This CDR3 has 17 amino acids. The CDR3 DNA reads TGTGCCTGGAGTGTACCTTATTCCCAGACAGTCTCCTACGAGCAGTACTTC. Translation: CAWSVPYSQTVSYEQYF.

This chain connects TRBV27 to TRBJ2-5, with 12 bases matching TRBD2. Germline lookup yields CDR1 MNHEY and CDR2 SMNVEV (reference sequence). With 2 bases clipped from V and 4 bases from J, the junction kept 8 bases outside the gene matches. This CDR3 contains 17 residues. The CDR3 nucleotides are TGTGCCAGCAGTTTAGGAGCTAGCGGGAGGGCAGGAGAGACCCAGTACTTC. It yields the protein CASSLGASGRAGETQYF.

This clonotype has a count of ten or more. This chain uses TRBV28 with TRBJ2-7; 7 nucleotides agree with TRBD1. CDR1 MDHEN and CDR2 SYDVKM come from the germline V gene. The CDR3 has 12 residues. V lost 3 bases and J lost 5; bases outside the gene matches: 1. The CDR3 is CASSFQGDEQYF. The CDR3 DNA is TGTGCCAGCAGTTTCCAGGGGGACGAGCAGTACTTC. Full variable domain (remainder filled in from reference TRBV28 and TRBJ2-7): DVKVTQSSRYLVKRTGEKVFLECVQDMDHENMFWYRQDPGLGLRLIYFSYDVKMKEKGDIPEGYSVSREKKERFSLILESASTNQTSMYLCASSFQGDEQYFGPGTRLTVT.

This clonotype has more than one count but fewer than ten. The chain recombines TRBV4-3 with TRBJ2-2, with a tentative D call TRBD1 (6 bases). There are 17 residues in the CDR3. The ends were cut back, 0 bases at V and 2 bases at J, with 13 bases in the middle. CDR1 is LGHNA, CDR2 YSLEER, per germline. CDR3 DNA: TGCGCCAGCAGCCAAGAGATTTGGACAGCCAACACCGGGGAGCTGTTTTTT. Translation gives CASSQEIWTANTGELFF.

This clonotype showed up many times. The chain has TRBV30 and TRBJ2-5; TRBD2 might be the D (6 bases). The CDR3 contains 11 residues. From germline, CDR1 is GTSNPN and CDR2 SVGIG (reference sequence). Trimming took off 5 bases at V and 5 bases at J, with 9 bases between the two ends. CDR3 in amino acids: CAWRGGETQYF. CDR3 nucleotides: TGTGCCTGGCGGGGAGGCGAGACCCAGTACTTC.

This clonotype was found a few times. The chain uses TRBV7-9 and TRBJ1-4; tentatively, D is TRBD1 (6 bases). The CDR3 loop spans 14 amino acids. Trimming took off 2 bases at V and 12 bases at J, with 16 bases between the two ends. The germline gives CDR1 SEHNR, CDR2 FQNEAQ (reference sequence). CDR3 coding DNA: TGTGCCAGCAGCTTAATCCAGGGGCCGATTGAACTGTTTTTT. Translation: CASSLIQGPIELFF.

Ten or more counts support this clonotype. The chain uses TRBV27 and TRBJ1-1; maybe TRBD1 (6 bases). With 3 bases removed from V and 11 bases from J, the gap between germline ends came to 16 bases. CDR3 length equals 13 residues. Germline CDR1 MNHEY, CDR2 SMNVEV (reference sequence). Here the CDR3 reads CASSFRGSGGAFF. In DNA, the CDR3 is TGTGCCAGCAGTTTTAGGGGGTCAGGTGGGGCTTTCTTT.

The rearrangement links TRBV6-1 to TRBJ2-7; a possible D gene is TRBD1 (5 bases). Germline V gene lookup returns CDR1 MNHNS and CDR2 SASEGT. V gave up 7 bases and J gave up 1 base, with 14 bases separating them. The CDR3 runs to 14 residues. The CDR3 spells CASTPWGTSYEQYF. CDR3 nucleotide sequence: TGTGCCAGCACCCCCTGGGGCACTTCCTACGAGCAGTACTTC.

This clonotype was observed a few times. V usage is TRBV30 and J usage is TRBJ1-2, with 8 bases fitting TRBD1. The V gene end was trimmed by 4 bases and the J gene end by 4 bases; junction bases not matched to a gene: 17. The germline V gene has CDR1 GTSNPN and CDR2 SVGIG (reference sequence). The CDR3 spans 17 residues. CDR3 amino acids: CAWTRGTGLISAYGYTF. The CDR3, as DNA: TGTGCCTGGACCCGAGGGACAGGACTTATTTCGGCCTATGGCTACACCTTC.

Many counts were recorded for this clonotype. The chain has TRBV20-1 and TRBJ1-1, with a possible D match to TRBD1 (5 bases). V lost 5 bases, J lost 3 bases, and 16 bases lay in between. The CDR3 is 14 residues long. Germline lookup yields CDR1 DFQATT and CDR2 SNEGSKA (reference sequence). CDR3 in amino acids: CSALNRDGYTEAFF. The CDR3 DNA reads TGCAGTGCTCTTAACCGGGACGGTTACACTGAAGCTTTCTTT.

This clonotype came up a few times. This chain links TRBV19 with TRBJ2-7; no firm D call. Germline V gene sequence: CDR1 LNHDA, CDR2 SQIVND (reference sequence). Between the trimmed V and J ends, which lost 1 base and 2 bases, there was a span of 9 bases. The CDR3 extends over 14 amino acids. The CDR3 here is CASSIAWRTYEQYF. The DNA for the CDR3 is TGTGCCAGTAGTATAGCCTGGCGTACCTACGAGCAGTACTTC. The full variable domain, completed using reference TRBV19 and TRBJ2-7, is DGGITQSPKYLFRKEGQNVTLSCEQNLNHDAMYWYRQDPGQGLRLIYYSQIVNDFQKGDIAEGYSVSREKKESFPLTVTSAQKNPTAFYLCASSIAWRTYEQYFGPGTRLTVT.

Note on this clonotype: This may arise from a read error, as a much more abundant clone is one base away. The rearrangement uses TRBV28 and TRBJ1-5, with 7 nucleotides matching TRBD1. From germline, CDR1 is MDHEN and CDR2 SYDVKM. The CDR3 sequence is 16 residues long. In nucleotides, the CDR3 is TGTGCCGGCAGCCAGCAGAACAGGGGAGCGGAGCAGCCCCAGCATTTT. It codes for CAGSQQNRGAEQPQHF.

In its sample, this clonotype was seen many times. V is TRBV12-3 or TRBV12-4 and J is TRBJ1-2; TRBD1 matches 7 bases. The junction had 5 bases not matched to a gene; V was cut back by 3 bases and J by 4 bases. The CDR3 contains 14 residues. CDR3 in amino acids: CASSFRGSAYGYTF. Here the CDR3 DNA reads TGTGCCAGCAGTTTCAGGGGGTCGGCCTATGGCTACACCTTC.

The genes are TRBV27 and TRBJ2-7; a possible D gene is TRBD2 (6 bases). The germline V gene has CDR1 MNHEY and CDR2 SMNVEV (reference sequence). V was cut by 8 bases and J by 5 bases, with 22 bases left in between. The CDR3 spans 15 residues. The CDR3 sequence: CASPGRREQGHEQYF. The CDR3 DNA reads TGTGCCAGCCCGGGGAGGAGGGAGCAAGGACACGAGCAGTACTTC.

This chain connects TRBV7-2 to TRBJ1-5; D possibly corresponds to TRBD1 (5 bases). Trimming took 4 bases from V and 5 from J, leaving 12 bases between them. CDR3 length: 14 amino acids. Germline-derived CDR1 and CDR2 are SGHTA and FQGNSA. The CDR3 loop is CASSSREAHQPQHF. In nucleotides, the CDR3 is TGTGCCAGCAGCTCCAGGGAAGCCCATCAGCCCCAGCATTTT.

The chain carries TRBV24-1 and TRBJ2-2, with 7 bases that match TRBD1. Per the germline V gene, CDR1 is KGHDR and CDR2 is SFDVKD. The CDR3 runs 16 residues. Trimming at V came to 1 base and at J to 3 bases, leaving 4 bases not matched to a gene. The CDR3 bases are TGTGCCACCAGTGATTTAGGCCAGGGGGACACCGGGGAGCTGTTTTTT. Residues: CATSDLGQGDTGELFF.